This entry is about one T cell receptor beta chain. The record originates from a study of blood T cell repertoires in COVID-19. Study information: Donors in the United States, Italy and Spain gave samples during acute or convalescent COVID-19. Sources were T cells, B-cell-depleted T cells, or PBMCs; the material itself was cDNA or gDNA.

Enrolled during active infection, Seattle patients were then followed longitudinally. Clones were read by immunoSEQ multiplex PCR, and TCRdb kept only the in-frame ones, dropping some. The table shows approximately 500,000 clones, with about 89% occurring only once. The receptor was isolated from a woman between 50 and 59 years old with COVID-19, enrolled during active disease. Sequenced material: peripheral blood.

This CDR3 is CASSAGGGYTF. DNA for the CDR3: TGTGCCAGCAGCGCCGGCGGGGGCTACACCTTC. The chain carries TRBV5-6 and TRBJ1-2; D is uncertain. The CDR3 is 11 amino acids. The germline CDR1 and CDR2 sequences are SGHDT and YYEEEE. The V and J ends lost 4 bases and 8 bases respectively, with 9 bases between them.